This entry is about one T cell receptor beta chain. The PCR ran on 60 Vbeta and 13 Jbeta primers. Data came from immunoSEQ multiplex PCR; TCRdb stores just in-frame clones and leaves some out. This table holds approximately 110,000 clones, 74% found once. The record originates from a study of cytomegalovirus exposure and HLA in healthy donors. Sequenced: PBMCs. The sequence was obtained from a woman aged 50 to 65 in good health and CMV-seropositive.

The chain's CDR3 is CASRSAYEQYF. CDR3 nucleotide sequence: TGTGCCAGTCGAAGCGCTTACGAGCAGTACTTC. The rearrangement links TRBV19 to TRBJ2-7; D is uncertain. Germline CDR1 LNHDA, CDR2 SQIVND (reference sequence). This CDR3 has 11 residues. The V end was cut by 8 bases, the J end by 4 bases, with 9 bases between.